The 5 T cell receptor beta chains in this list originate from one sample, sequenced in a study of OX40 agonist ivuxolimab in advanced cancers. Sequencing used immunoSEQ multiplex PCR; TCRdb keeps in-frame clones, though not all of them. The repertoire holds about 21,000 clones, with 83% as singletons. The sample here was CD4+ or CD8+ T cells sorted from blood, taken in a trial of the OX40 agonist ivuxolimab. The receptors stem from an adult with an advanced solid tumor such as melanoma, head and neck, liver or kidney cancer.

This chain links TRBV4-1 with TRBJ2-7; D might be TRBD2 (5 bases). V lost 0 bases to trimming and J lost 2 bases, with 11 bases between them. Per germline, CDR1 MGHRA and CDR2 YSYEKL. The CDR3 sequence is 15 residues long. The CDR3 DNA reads TGCGCCAGCAGCCAAGATGACGGGATTACCTACGAGCAGTACTTC. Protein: CASSQDDGITYEQYF.

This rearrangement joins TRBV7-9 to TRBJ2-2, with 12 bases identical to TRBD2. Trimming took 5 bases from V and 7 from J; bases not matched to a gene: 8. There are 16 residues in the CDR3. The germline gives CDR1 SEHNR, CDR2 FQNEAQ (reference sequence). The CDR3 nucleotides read TGTGCCAGCAGCATCCAGACTAGCGGGAGAAGCGGGGAGCTGTTTTTT. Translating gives CASSIQTSGRSGELFF.

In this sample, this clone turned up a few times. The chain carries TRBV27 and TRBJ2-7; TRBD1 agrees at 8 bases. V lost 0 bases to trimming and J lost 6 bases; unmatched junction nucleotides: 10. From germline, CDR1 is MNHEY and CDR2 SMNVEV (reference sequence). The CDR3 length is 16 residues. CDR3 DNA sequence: TGTGCCAGCAGTTTATCCCCAGGGACAGGAGGTCTCGAGCAGTACTTC. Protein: CASSLSPGTGGLEQYF.

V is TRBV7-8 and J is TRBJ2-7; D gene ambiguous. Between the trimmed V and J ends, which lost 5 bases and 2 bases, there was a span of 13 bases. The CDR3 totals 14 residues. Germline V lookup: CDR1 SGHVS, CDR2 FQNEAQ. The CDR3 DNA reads TGTGCCAGCAGCCATCGGCATTCAGCCTACGAGCAGTACTTC. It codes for CASSHRHSAYEQYF.

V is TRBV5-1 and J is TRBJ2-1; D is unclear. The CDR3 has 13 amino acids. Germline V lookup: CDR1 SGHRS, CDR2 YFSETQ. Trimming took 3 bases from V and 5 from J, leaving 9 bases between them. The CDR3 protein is CASSSSWDNEQFF. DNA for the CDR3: TGCGCCAGCAGCTCGTCCTGGGACAATGAGCAGTTCTTC.